Following are 19 T cell receptor beta chains from one sample sequenced in a study of T cells in Graves' hyperthyroidism and ophthalmopathy. The CDR3 regions of TCR beta were amplified from RNA transcripts. The HTBI primer set was used in a first-round RT-PCR of the TCR CDR3. MiXCR was run by TCRdb on the multiplex PCR reads, yielding one entry per CDR3 protein. The sample has approximately 330,000 distinct CDR3 sequences, around a sixth seen once; the top ten hold around 50%. The sample taken for sequencing was blood. Receptors were obtained from a woman in her forties or fifties with Graves' hyperthyroidism.

This clonotype appeared a few times. J is TRBJ2-7 and V is TRBV9, with 9 bases identical to TRBD2. The CDR3 contains 16 residues. Germline CDR1 SGDLS, CDR2 YYNGEE. With V trimmed by 4 bases and J by 5 bases, 13 bases remained unmatched. Written as DNA, the CDR3 is TGTGCCAGCAGCACTGCCCTTAGCGGGAGTGTCGACGAGCAGTACTTC. Its translation is CASSTALSGSVDEQYF. The entire variable domain, with the rest obtained from reference TRBV9 and TRBJ2-7, is as follows: DSGVTQTPKHLITATGQRVTLRCSPRSGDLSVYWYQQSLDQGLQFLIQYYNGEERAKGNILERFSAQQFPDLHSELNLSSLELGDSALYFCASSTALSGSVDEQYFGPGTRLTVT.

The sample holds many counts of this clonotype. J is TRBJ1-6 and V is TRBV2; TRBD1 matches at 8 bases. Looked up from germline, CDR1 is SNHLY and CDR2 is FYNNEI. CDR3 length equals 13 residues. The V segment lost 5 bases and the J segment 8 bases; nucleotides outside the gene matches: 2. CDR3 sequence: CASSQGAHSPLHF. CDR3 nucleotides: TGTGCCAGCAGTCAGGGGGCGCATTCACCCCTCCACTTT.

This clonotype was seen at least ten times. The chain has TRBV7-3 and TRBJ2-1, with 7 bases matching TRBD1. V trimming: 3 bases; J trimming: 6 bases; junction bases outside the gene matches: 8. Germline lookup yields CDR1 SGHTA and CDR2 FQGTGA. This CDR3 contains 15 residues. The CDR3 loop reads CASSLGQLPTNEQFF. CDR3 sequence (DNA): TGTGCCAGCAGCTTGGGACAGTTACCGACCAATGAGCAGTTCTTC.

This clonotype showed up many times. The V gene is TRBV5-1, the J gene TRBJ2-2; D possibly uses TRBD1 or TRBD2 (5 bases each). CDR1 and CDR2 (germline): SGHRS, YFSETQ. This CDR3 region has 16 residues. V lost 4 bases and J 0 bases, leaving 13 bases between the germline ends. This chain's CDR3 is CASSARDGANTGELFF. CDR3 sequence (DNA): TGCGCCAGCAGCGCCCGGGACGGCGCGAACACCGGGGAGCTGTTTTTT.

To note about this clonotype: A much larger clone is a single base away; this may be a read error. The V gene is TRBV20-1, the J gene TRBJ2-5; 7 bases agree with TRBD2. The germline gives CDR1 DFQATT, CDR2 SNEGSKA (reference sequence). CDR3 length equals 17 residues. The DNA for the CDR3 is TGCAGTGCTAGACCCCTTTTGGGTAGCGGGCCTCAAGGGACCCAGTACTTC. This translates into CSARPLLGSGPQGTQYF.

The chain uses TRBV19 and TRBJ2-5; 7 bases line up with TRBD1. Trimming cost V 4 bases and J 1 base; bases outside gene matches: 9. Germline V gives CDR1 LNHDA, CDR2 SQIVND (reference sequence). This CDR3 has 16 residues. This CDR3 is CASSKGARTFQETQYF. In DNA, the CDR3 is TGTGCCAGTAGTAAGGGGGCTCGGACCTTCCAAGAGACCCAGTACTTC.

The chain joins TRBV18 to TRBJ1-3; D not resolved. This CDR3 spans 14 amino acids. Per germline, CDR1 KGHSH and CDR2 LQKENI. V was trimmed by 1 base and J by 4 bases, leaving 8 bases between them. The CDR3 loop reads CASSPRSRGNTIYF. CDR3 DNA sequence: TGTGCCAGCTCACCACGGTCCCGGGGAAACACCATATATTTT.

Note on this clonotype: A much larger clone differs from this one at a single base, so this may be a read error. The V gene is TRBV27, the J gene TRBJ2-7; 7 bases line up with TRBD1. Unmatched junction bases numbered 4, after V lost 6 bases and J lost 2 bases. Germline V lookup: CDR1 MNHEY, CDR2 SMNVEV (reference sequence). The CDR3 has 13 residues. The CDR3, as DNA: TGTGCCAGCAGCGAACAGGGGCCCTACGAGCAGTACGTC. Translating gives CASSEQGPYEQYV.

This clonotype was recorded a few times. The chain has TRBV7-9 and TRBJ1-4; possible D gene TRBD1, 6 bases. Trimming pared 5 bases from V and 8 bases from J, leaving 15 bases between. Germline loops: CDR1 SEHNR, CDR2 FQNEAQ (reference sequence). This CDR3 is built from 14 residues. As DNA, the CDR3 is TGTGCCAGCAGCGCCTGGACAGTGGGAGAAAAACTGTTTTTT. Amino acid sequence: CASSAWTVGEKLFF.

This clonotype was counted ten times or more. The chain recombines TRBV28 with TRBJ2-3; 8 bases are shared with TRBD2. The CDR3 length is 17 residues. Losses at the gene ends were 5 bases for V and 2 bases for J; bases not matched to a gene: 12. Germline CDR1 MDHEN, CDR2 SYDVKM. The CDR3 loop reads CASSPIPELAATDTQYF. The CDR3 DNA sequence: TGTGCCAGCAGTCCTATCCCCGAACTAGCGGCCACAGATACGCAGTATTTT. The variable domain in full, completed from reference TRBV28 and TRBJ2-3, reads DVKVTQSSRYLVKRTGEKVFLECVQDMDHENMFWYRQDPGLGLRLIYFSYDVKMKEKGDIPEGYSVSREKKERFSLILESASTNQTSMYLCASSPIPELAATDTQYFGPGTRLTVL.

This CDR3 reads CASGQGHFAGELFF. The CDR3 DNA follows: TGTGCCAGCGGACAGGGGCATTTCGCCGGGGAGCTGTTTTTT. This chain links TRBV19 with TRBJ2-2, with 9 bases fitting TRBD1. V shed 9 bases, J shed 6 bases, and the junction held 8 bases outside the gene matches. From germline, CDR1 is LNHDA and CDR2 SQIVND (reference sequence). The CDR3 spans 14 residues.

CDR3 bases: TGTGCCAGCAGTTTGGCTAGCGGGCCTTGGGAGCAGTACTTC. Residues: CASSLASGPWEQYF. The chain is built from TRBV12-3 or TRBV12-4 and TRBJ2-7; 8 nucleotides line up with TRBD2. J gave up 7 bases and V 3 bases, and 8 bases lay outside the gene matches. The CDR3 length is 14 residues.

This clonotype was seen at least ten times. The rearrangement links TRBV6-1 to TRBJ1-4; D perhaps matches TRBD1 (5 bases). Trimming removed 5 bases from V and 3 bases from J, with 13 bases in between. This CDR3 spans 15 amino acids. Germline loops: CDR1 MNHNS, CDR2 SASEGT. CDR3 protein: CASSTEGESNEKLFF. CDR3 nucleotide sequence: TGTGCCAGCAGTACCGAAGGGGAGTCTAATGAAAAACTGTTTTTT.

This clonotype was seen a handful of times. V usage is TRBV6-5 and J usage is TRBJ2-7; 9 nucleotides match TRBD1. This CDR3 comprises 16 residues. Per germline, CDR1 MNHEY and CDR2 SVGAGI. After removal of 0 bases from V and 1 base from J, the junction contained 4 bases not matched to a gene. This CDR3 reads CASSYSVTGGSYEQYF. In DNA form, the CDR3 reads TGTGCCAGCAGTTACTCGGTGACAGGGGGGTCCTACGAGCAGTACTTC.

The chain links TRBV12-3 or TRBV12-4 to TRBJ2-7; a possible D gene is TRBD2 (6 bases). With 8 bases removed from V and 2 bases from J, the gap between germline ends came to 10 bases. The CDR3 sequence is 12 residues long. CDR3 loop: CASGKRAYEQYF. CDR3 nucleotides: TGTGCCAGCGGTAAGCGGGCCTACGAGCAGTACTTC.

The rearrangement links TRBV10-3 to TRBJ2-7; 10 nucleotides align to TRBD1. There are 15 residues in the CDR3. The V segment lost 6 bases and the J segment 7 bases; nucleotides outside the gene matches: 12. The V gene's germline CDR1 is ENHRY and CDR2 SYGVKD. CDR3 in amino acids: CAISRDRGPWREQYV. As DNA, the CDR3 is TGTGCCATCAGCCGGGACAGGGGACCCTGGAGGGAGCAGTACGTC.

This clonotype showed up just a few times. The V and J genes are TRBV28 and TRBJ2-7, with D tentatively TRBD2 (6 bases). The CDR3 is 15 residues long. Germline values: CDR1 MDHEN, CDR2 SYDVKM. The V end lost 6 bases, the J end lost 3 bases, and 18 bases lay between the germline ends. CDR3 DNA: TGTGCCAGCAGACTGACCACTAGCAGGAGCTACGAGCAGTACTTC. It encodes CASRLTTSRSYEQYF.

The V and J genes are TRBV15 and TRBJ2-1; D remains ambiguous. This CDR3 has 13 amino acids. V lost 4 bases to trimming and J lost 2 bases, with 6 bases between them. CDR1 and CDR2 from the germline V gene are LNHNV and YYDKDF (reference sequence). The CDR3 DNA reads TGTGCCACCAGCATCCCTCCCTACAATGAGCAGTTCTTC. It specifies CATSIPPYNEQFF.

This clonotype came up a few times. One end of the junction does not line up with germline, which may come from a read error. The chain joins TRBV2 to TRBJ1-2; 9 nucleotides line up with TRBD1. Germline CDR1 reads SNHLY; CDR2 reads FYNNEI. This CDR3 contains 16 residues. CDR3 residues: CASSEGGTGIYYGYTF. The CDR3 DNA follows: TGTGCCAGCAGCGAAGGAGGGACAGGGATTTACTATGGCTACACCTTC.